Listed below are T cell receptor beta chains from one sample, sequenced in a study of cytomegalovirus exposure and HLA in healthy donors. Produced via immunoSEQ multiplex PCR; TCRdb's table is partial and in-frame only. The repertoire consists of some 160,000 clones, with 70% to 90% occurring once and the leading ten covering about 2.7%. The material sequenced was PBMCs. Receptors were obtained from a man younger than 30 in good health and CMV-seronegative. CDR3s include the opening cysteine and the closing phenylalanine or tryptophan. The D gene is left open where the match is weak. A row's size may be missing; if present it is once, few, many or a size class.

d_gene: .
v_gene: TRBV5-6
abundance: .
j_gene: TRBJ1-1
CDR3aa: CASKTTNANTEAFF
CDR3nt: TGTGCCAGCAAAACTACCAATGCGAACACTGAAGCTTTCTTT

d_gene: TRBD2
v_gene: TRBV4-1
abundance: .
j_gene: TRBJ2-7
CDR3aa: CASSALGGGNSYEQYF
CDR3nt: TGCGCCAGCAGCGCCTTGGGGGGGGGAAACTCCTACGAGCAGTACTTC

d_gene: TRBD2
v_gene: TRBV5-1
abundance: .
j_gene: TRBJ2-1
CDR3aa: CASSLYGTTNEQFF
CDR3nt: TGCGCCAGCAGCTTGTACGGGACTACAAATGAGCAGTTCTTC

d_gene: .
v_gene: TRBV7-2
abundance: .
j_gene: TRBJ2-1
CDR3aa: CASSLNPSTVGNEQFF
CDR3nt: TGTGCCAGCAGCTTAAACCCGTCCACGGTTGGCAATGAGCAGTTCTTC

d_gene: .
v_gene: TRBV5-4
abundance: .
j_gene: TRBJ2-1
CDR3aa: CASSLGFAGQRFYNEQFF
CDR3nt: TGTGCCAGCAGCTTGGGTTTCGCGGGACAGAGATTCTATAATGAGCAGTTCTTC

d_gene: .
v_gene: TRBV21-1
abundance: .
j_gene: TRBJ1-4
CDR3aa: CASTEEGTGGGKRANEKLFF
CDR3nt: TGTGCCAGCACCGAAGAAGGGACAGGGGGCGGAAAAAGAGCTAATGAAAAACTGTTTTTT

d_gene: .
v_gene: TRBV19
abundance: .
j_gene: TRBJ2-1
CDR3aa: CASGRDLYEQFF
CDR3nt: TGTGCCAGTGGCAGGGATTTATATGAGCAGTTCTTC

d_gene: TRBD1
v_gene: TRBV6-1
abundance: once
j_gene: TRBJ1-2
CDR3aa: CASRGQGVGYTF
CDR3nt: TGTGCCAGCAGGGGACAGGGGGTCGGCTACACCTTC

d_gene: TRBD2
v_gene: TRBV19
abundance: once
j_gene: TRBJ2-7
CDR3aa: CASRTSGSSYEQYF
CDR3nt: TGTGCCAGTAGGACTAGCGGGAGCTCCTACGAGCAGTACTTC

d_gene: .
v_gene: TRBV15
abundance: once
j_gene: TRBJ2-7
CDR3aa: CATSRDSGRLSSYEQYF
CDR3nt: TGTGCCACCAGCAGAGATTCCGGCAGGCTAAGCTCCTACGAGCAGTACTTC

d_gene: .
v_gene: TRBV23-1
abundance: .
j_gene: TRBJ2-7
CDR3aa: CASSQTRDYEQYF
CDR3nt: TGCGCCAGCAGTCAGACTCGCGACTACGAGCAGTACTTC

d_gene: TRBD2
v_gene: TRBV6-5
abundance: .
j_gene: TRBJ2-7
CDR3aa: CASSYEYLAGVHEQYF
CDR3nt: TGTGCCAGCAGTTACGAATATCTAGCGGGAGTCCACGAGCAGTACTTC

d_gene: .
v_gene: TRBV5-1
abundance: .
j_gene: TRBJ1-1
CDR3aa: CASSLEHMNTEAFF
CDR3nt: TGCGCCAGCAGCTTGGAACATATGAACACTGAAGCTTTCTTT

d_gene: .
v_gene: TRBV10-3
abundance: .
j_gene: TRBJ2-2
CDR3aa: CATEVNTGELFF
CDR3nt: TGTGCCACGGAGGTGAACACCGGGGAGCTGTTTTTT

d_gene: TRBD1
v_gene: TRBV19
abundance: .
j_gene: TRBJ1-4
CDR3aa: CASSLDRGREKLFF
CDR3nt: TGTGCCAGTAGTCTGGACAGGGGTAGAGAAAAACTGTTTTTT

d_gene: TRBD1
v_gene: TRBV2
abundance: .
j_gene: TRBJ2-5
CDR3aa: CASRGDRGRETQYF
CDR3nt: TGTGCCAGCAGGGGGGACAGGGGGCGTGAGACCCAGTACTTC

d_gene: TRBD1
v_gene: TRBV10-3
abundance: .
j_gene: TRBJ2-6
CDR3aa: CAISEGQGSGANVLTF
CDR3nt: TGTGCCATCAGTGAGGGACAGGGGTCTGGGGCCAACGTCCTGACTTTC

d_gene: TRBD1
v_gene: TRBV28
abundance: few
j_gene: TRBJ2-2
CDR3aa: CASSLTGGTGELFF
CDR3nt: TGTGCCAGCAGTTTGACAGGGGGCACCGGGGAGCTGTTTTTT

d_gene: .
v_gene: TRBV4-2
abundance: .
j_gene: TRBJ2-7
CDR3aa: CASSQADSSSYEQYF
CDR3nt: TGTGCCAGCAGCCAAGCGGACAGCAGCTCCTACGAGCAGTACTTC

d_gene: TRBD2
v_gene: TRBV7-2
abundance: .
j_gene: TRBJ2-7
CDR3aa: CASSLSLASYEQYF
CDR3nt: TGTGCCAGCAGCCTTTCACTAGCGTCCTACGAGCAGTACTTC

d_gene: .
v_gene: TRBV5-1
abundance: .
j_gene: TRBJ2-7
CDR3aa: CASSPAAEPSLYEQYF
CDR3nt: TGCGCCAGCAGCCCGGCTGCGGAACCTAGCCTCTACGAGCAGTACTTC

d_gene: TRBD1
v_gene: TRBV4-3
abundance: once
j_gene: TRBJ2-5
CDR3aa: CASSQSGQQETQYF
CDR3nt: TGCGCCAGCAGCCAATCGGGACAGCAAGAGACCCAGTACTTC

d_gene: .
v_gene: TRBV20-1
abundance: .
j_gene: TRBJ1-1
CDR3aa: CSARLNTEAFF
CDR3nt: TGCAGTGCTAGGCTAAACACTGAAGCTTTCTTT

d_gene: .
v_gene: TRBV19
abundance: .
j_gene: TRBJ2-7
CDR3aa: CASSIGGGLVYEQYF
CDR3nt: TGTGCCAGTAGTATAGGTGGGGGGTTGGTCTACGAGCAGTACTTC

d_gene: .
v_gene: TRBV10-1
abundance: .
j_gene: TRBJ2-7
CDR3aa: CASSDLATTGYEQYF
CDR3nt: TGCGCCAGCAGTGACCTAGCAACTACGGGGTACGAGCAGTACTTC

d_gene: .
v_gene: TRBV2
abundance: .
j_gene: TRBJ1-5
CDR3aa: CASSLQGSNQPQHF
CDR3nt: TGTGCCAGCAGTTTACAGGGTAGCAATCAGCCCCAGCATTTT

d_gene: TRBD1
v_gene: TRBV5-1
abundance: .
j_gene: TRBJ1-3
CDR3aa: CASSSDRDGNTIYF
CDR3nt: TGCGCCAGCAGCTCGGACAGGGACGGAAACACCATATATTTT

d_gene: .
v_gene: TRBV29-1
abundance: .
j_gene: TRBJ1-1
CDR3aa: CSAHRTANTEAFF
CDR3nt: TGCAGCGCTCATCGGACAGCTAACACTGAAGCTTTCTTT

d_gene: .
v_gene: TRBV10-1
abundance: .
j_gene: TRBJ2-3
CDR3aa: CARRFGRGSTDTQYF
CDR3nt: TGCGCCCGAAGATTTGGCCGCGGGAGCACAGATACGCAGTATTTT

d_gene: .
v_gene: TRBV7-9
abundance: .
j_gene: TRBJ1-1
CDR3aa: CASRSEGAEAFF
CDR3nt: TGTGCCAGCAGGTCGGAGGGAGCTGAAGCTTTCTTT

d_gene: TRBD1
v_gene: TRBV12-5
abundance: .
j_gene: TRBJ2-2
CDR3aa: CASGLVGTGGRGELFF
CDR3nt: TGTGCTAGTGGTTTGGTCGGGACAGGGGGCCGTGGGGAGCTGTTTTTT

d_gene: .
v_gene: TRBV5-4
abundance: .
j_gene: TRBJ1-2
CDR3aa: CASSSGKGGGYTF
CDR3nt: TGTGCCAGCAGCTCAGGGAAAGGTGGCGGCTACACCTTC

d_gene: .
v_gene: TRBV10-1
abundance: .
j_gene: TRBJ2-7
CDR3aa: CASSGGGTTYEQYF
CDR3nt: TGCGCCAGCAGTGGCGGAGGGACGACCTACGAGCAGTACTTC

d_gene: TRBD1
v_gene: TRBV5-1
abundance: .
j_gene: TRBJ1-2
CDR3aa: CASSLGQGVSYGYTF
CDR3nt: TGCGCCAGCAGCTTGGGACAGGGAGTTAGCTATGGCTACACCTTC

d_gene: .
v_gene: TRBV27
abundance: .
j_gene: TRBJ2-7
CDR3aa: CASSLKVGASYEQYF
CDR3nt: TGTGCCAGCAGTTTAAAGGTTGGGGCATCCTACGAGCAGTACTTC

d_gene: TRBD1
v_gene: TRBV6-4
abundance: .
j_gene: TRBJ2-2
CDR3aa: CASSGTGDTGELFF
CDR3nt: TGTGCCAGCAGTGGGACAGGGGACACCGGGGAGCTGTTTTTT

d_gene: .
v_gene: TRBV2
abundance: .
j_gene: TRBJ2-2
CDR3aa: CASRRQENTGELFF
CDR3nt: TGTGCCAGCAGAAGACAGGAGAACACCGGGGAGCTGTTTTTT

d_gene: TRBD1
v_gene: TRBV9
abundance: .
j_gene: TRBJ2-1
CDR3aa: CASSVAGGGYNEQFF
CDR3nt: TGTGCCAGCAGCGTAGCAGGGGGCGGGTACAATGAGCAGTTCTTC

d_gene: .
v_gene: TRBV28
abundance: .
j_gene: TRBJ2-5
CDR3aa: CASSLGQSVETQYF
CDR3nt: TGTGCCAGCAGTTTAGGACAGTCCGTGGAGACCCAGTACTTC

d_gene: .
v_gene: TRBV5-1
abundance: .
j_gene: TRBJ1-1
CDR3aa: CASSLTVGGFDTEAFF
CDR3nt: TGCGCCAGCAGCTTGACGGTGGGGGGATTTGACACTGAAGCTTTCTTT

d_gene: .
v_gene: TRBV2
abundance: .
j_gene: TRBJ2-7
CDR3aa: CAGTVGGETYEQYF
CDR3nt: TGTGCCGGTACAGTAGGAGGAGAAACCTACGAGCAGTACTTC

d_gene: .
v_gene: TRBV28
abundance: .
j_gene: TRBJ1-1
CDR3aa: CASHSGVSVYTEAFF
CDR3nt: TGTGCCAGTCACTCAGGGGTCTCGGTGTACACTGAAGCTTTCTTT